Below, 18 T cell receptor beta chains from the same sample are listed, as sequenced in a study of control samples from healthy donors and cancer patients (dated by TCRdb to the early 2020s). Libraries were built with the immunoSEQ multiplex PCR assay. TCRdb obtained this table from immuneACCESS and retained in-frame rearrangements with V and J assigned. These tables miss some clones; where compared with another copy, unresolved V genes account for less than half of the shortfall, and the remainder is unexplained. For this sample the table gives approximately 140,000 clones, of which around 92% were detected only once. The ten largest clones represent more than 6.5% of the sample. Sequencing was performed on PBMCs. These receptors originate from a man aged 45-60 years with head and neck cancer.

This clone was counted between two and nine times. The rearrangement joins TRBV6-5 to TRBJ1-4, with D perhaps TRBD1 (5 bases). The germline V gene has CDR1 MNHEY and CDR2 SVGAGI. This CDR3 comprises 14 residues. V dropped 0 bases and J dropped 11 bases, with 13 bases sitting between them. The CDR3 DNA reads TGTGCCAGCAGTTACTCGTCGCAGGGCTCGAAACTGTTTTTT. Translated, it gives CASSYSSQGSKLFF.

This chain joins TRBV30 and TRBJ2-7, with TRBD1 matching 7 bases. The CDR3 has 15 amino acids. V lost 0 bases to trimming and J lost 2 bases; unmatched junction nucleotides: 7. CDR1 is GTSNPN, CDR2 SVGIG, per germline (reference sequence). CDR3 sequence reads: CAWSVDRELPYEQYF. The CDR3 bases are TGTGCCTGGAGTGTCGACAGGGAATTACCCTACGAGCAGTACTTC.

The gene calls are TRBV4-1 and TRBJ2-4; 9 bases line up with TRBD2. CDR1 and CDR2 (germline): MGHRA, YSYEKL. The CDR3 length is 15 residues. V was pared by 1 base and J by 6 bases, with 4 bases of the junction left unmatched. As DNA, the CDR3 is TGCGCCAGCAGCCAAGTAGCGGGAGAAGGAAACATTCAGTACTTC. Its translation: CASSQVAGEGNIQYF.

This clone was detected only a few times. The chain combines TRBV7-6 with TRBJ2-3; no definite D call. The V end lost 1 base, the J end lost 2 bases, and 7 bases lay between the germline ends. This CDR3 has 14 amino acids. The germline V gene encodes CDR1 SGHVS and CDR2 FNYEAQ. This chain's CDR3 is CASSLEADTDTQYF. The CDR3, as DNA: TGTGCCAGCAGCTTAGAGGCAGACACAGATACGCAGTATTTT.

CDR3 region: CASSLDSTDTQYF. CDR3 DNA sequence: TGTGCCAGCAGCTTGGACAGCACAGATACGCAGTATTTT. The chain uses TRBV5-4 and TRBJ2-3; no clear D gene. V shed 0 bases and J shed 0 bases, with 2 bases lying between them. Germline CDR1 reads SGHNT; CDR2 reads YYREEE (reference sequence). The CDR3 covers 13 residues.

This rearrangement joins TRBV2 to TRBJ1-1; 9 bases align to TRBD1. Looked up from germline, CDR1 is SNHLY and CDR2 is FYNNEI. This CDR3 spans 17 amino acids. Unmatched junction bases numbered 15, after V lost 6 bases and J lost 4 bases. DNA for the CDR3: TGTGCCAGCAGCCCCGGGACAGGGAACCGCCGGGGCACTGAAGCTTTCTTT. It translates to CASSPGTGNRRGTEAFF.

The J gene is TRBJ2-7, the V gene TRBV18; 7 bases are shared with TRBD1. Trimming at V came to 6 bases and at J to 0 bases, leaving 5 bases not matched to a gene. The CDR3 covers 14 residues. From germline, CDR1 is KGHSH and CDR2 LQKENI. The CDR3 protein is CASSQGQPSYEQYF. CDR3 sequence (DNA): TGTGCCAGCTCCCAGGGACAGCCCTCCTACGAGCAGTACTTC.

The chain uses TRBV5-1 and TRBJ2-7, with D perhaps matching TRBD1 (6 bases). The germline gives CDR1 SGHRS, CDR2 YFSETQ. Trimming shortened V by 2 bases and J by 6 bases, and 15 bases separated the two germline ends. The CDR3 has 14 residues. CDR3 sequence: CASSLGGVFSEQYF. The CDR3 DNA reads TGCGCCAGCAGCTTAGGGGGAGTGTTCTCCGAGCAGTACTTC. Together with reference TRBV5-1 and TRBJ2-7, the CDR3 gives the full variable domain: KAGVTQTPRYLIKTRGQQVTLSCSPISGHRSVSWYQQTPGQGLQFLFEYFSETQRNKGNFPGRFSGRQFSNSRSEMNVSTLELGDSALYLCASSLGGVFSEQYFGPGTRLTVT.

The chain uses TRBV27 and TRBJ1-1; perhaps TRBD1 as D (6 bases). The CDR3 runs 15 residues. CDR1 and CDR2 (germline): MNHEY, SMNVEV (reference sequence). Trimming shortened V by 4 bases and J by 5 bases, and 17 bases separated the two germline ends. Here the CDR3 DNA reads TGTGCCAGCAGTTACCGGGGGGCACTGGGAACTGAAGCTTTCTTT. It yields the protein CASSYRGALGTEAFF.

For the CDR3, the DNA is TGTGCCATCATGGGCGGGAGTGGAGCAGATACGCAGTATTTT. This codes for CAIMGGSGADTQYF. J is TRBJ2-3 and V is TRBV10-3; 7 nucleotides agree with TRBD2. Trimming removed 7 bases from V and 4 bases from J; junction bases left unmatched: 8. This CDR3 is built from 14 residues. From germline, CDR1 is ENHRY and CDR2 SYGVKD.

As regards this clone: The sample holds other DNA sequences that translate to the same CDR3. The chain employs TRBV7-8 and TRBJ2-7; 7 positions agree with TRBD1. J was trimmed by 0 bases and V by 1 base; bases with no gene match: 3. CDR3 length equals 15 residues. Germline CDR1 and CDR2: SGHVS and FQNEAQ. CDR3 sequence reads: CASSLVQGPSYEQYF. CDR3 sequence (DNA): TGTGCCAGCAGCTTAGTACAGGGGCCCTCCTACGAGCAGTACTTC.

The chain joins TRBV27 to TRBJ1-1, with 7 bases lining up with TRBD1. The CDR3 has 14 amino acids. V trimming: 4 bases; J trimming: 3 bases; junction bases outside the gene matches: 5. Germline V gives CDR1 MNHEY, CDR2 SMNVEV (reference sequence). For the CDR3, the DNA is TGTGCCAGCAGTTCCCCCACAGGGGACACTGAAGCTTTCTTT. This gives the protein CASSSPTGDTEAFF.

The chain links TRBV12-3 or TRBV12-4 to TRBJ2-1; 12 bases line up with TRBD2. Losses at the gene ends were 3 bases for V and 12 bases for J; bases not matched to a gene: 0. CDR3 length: 12 residues. Here the CDR3 reads CASSLGLAGQFF. The CDR3, as DNA: TGTGCCAGCAGTTTGGGACTAGCGGGGCAGTTCTTC.

The chain recombines TRBV19 with TRBJ1-5; TRBD1 might be the D (5 bases). The germline gives CDR1 LNHDA, CDR2 SQIVND (reference sequence). The CDR3 has 15 residues. Trimming took off 3 bases at V and 1 base at J, with 10 bases between the two ends. Written as DNA, the CDR3 is TGTGCCAGTAGTATGGGGGACGGGAGCAATCAGCCCCAGCATTTT. Its protein is CASSMGDGSNQPQHF. Full variable domain (missing parts from reference TRBV19 and TRBJ1-5): DGGITQSPKYLFRKEGQNVTLSCEQNLNHDAMYWYRQDPGQGLRLIYYSQIVNDFQKGDIAEGYSVSREKKESFPLTVTSAQKNPTAFYLCASSMGDGSNQPQHFGDGTRLSIL.

The chain is built from TRBV5-4 and TRBJ2-3, with D possibly being TRBD1 or TRBD2 (5 bases each). Looked up from germline, CDR1 is SGHNT and CDR2 is YYREEE (reference sequence). The CDR3 contains 15 residues. Trimming took off 0 bases at V and 1 base at J, with 9 bases between the two ends. The CDR3 region has the DNA TGTGCCAGCAGCTTGGGGGGACGAGGCACAGATACGCAGTATTTT. Its protein product is CASSLGGRGTDTQYF.

This rearrangement joins TRBV5-6 to TRBJ2-1; 7 bases are shared with TRBD2. Germline V lookup: CDR1 SGHDT, CDR2 YYEEEE. The CDR3 extends over 13 amino acids. V was clipped by 5 bases and J by 4 bases; unmatched bases: 3. CDR3 sequence: CASRGGRYNEQFF. In DNA, the CDR3 is TGTGCCAGCAGGGGAGGGCGTTACAATGAGCAGTTCTTC.

The chain joins TRBV6-5 to TRBJ2-1, with TRBD1 matching 9 bases. The germline V gene encodes CDR1 MNHEY and CDR2 SVGAGI. The junction had 8 bases not matched to a gene; V was cut back by 6 bases and J by 5 bases. The CDR3 has 15 residues. The CDR3 region is CASSVDRGNDNEQFF. CDR3 bases: TGTGCCAGCAGCGTGGACAGGGGAAACGACAATGAGCAGTTCTTC.

This chain connects TRBV19 to TRBJ2-3, with TRBD1 identical over 7 bases. J lost 6 bases, V lost 9 bases, and 6 bases had no gene match. CDR3 length equals 12 residues. Germline V gives CDR1 LNHDA, CDR2 SQIVND (reference sequence). The CDR3 bases are TGTGCCAGCTCGACAGGGCTGGATACGCAGTATTTT. Translated: CASSTGLDTQYF.